A selection of T cell receptor beta chains follows, all from one sample in a study of blood T cell repertoires in COVID-19. This table comes from immunoSEQ multiplex PCR, and its TCRdb copy is limited to in-frame clones, with some not included. Altogether over 60,000 clones are present, about nine tenths being singletons, with the ten largest covering 11%. Specimen: peripheral blood. Receptors were obtained from a man in his sixties or seventies with active or convalescent COVID-19. Each CDR3 is given with its conserved first and last residue. The D gene is left open where the match is weak. Clone size is not always given. Where it is, it says once, few, many or a class for expanded clones.

V gene: TRBV5-4; D gene: .; J gene: TRBJ2-1; clone size: .; CDR3 DNA: TGTGCCAGCAGCTTGCGTGGGAGCTATGAGCAGTTCTTC; CDR3 protein: CASSLRGSYEQFF
V gene: TRBV10-1; D gene: .; J gene: TRBJ1-6; clone size: .; CDR3 DNA: TGCGCCAGCGGAAGCGACAGCCCAGGGACCTATAATTCACCCCTCCACTTT; CDR3 protein: CASGSDSPGTYNSPLHF
V gene: TRBV6-5; D gene: .; J gene: TRBJ1-2; clone size: .; CDR3 DNA: TGTGCCAGCAGTTTGAGCACGAGCCCTCAATTCTATGGCTACACCTTC; CDR3 protein: CASSLSTSPQFYGYTF
V gene: TRBV9; D gene: TRBD2; J gene: TRBJ2-6; clone size: .; CDR3 DNA: TGTGCCAGCAGCTTCAGCGGACTAGCGGGAGGTCCTGGGGCCAACGTCCTGACTTTC; CDR3 protein: CASSFSGLAGGPGANVLTF
V gene: TRBV29-1; D gene: TRBD1; J gene: TRBJ1-1; clone size: .; CDR3 DNA: TGCAGCGTTACCCACCAGGGGGCATTTAACACTGAAGCTTTCTTT; CDR3 protein: CSVTHQGAFNTEAFF
V gene: TRBV4-1; D gene: .; J gene: TRBJ1-5; clone size: .; CDR3 DNA: TGCGCCAGCAGCCAAGTCATAGCCAGCTATAATCAGCCCCAGCATTTT; CDR3 protein: CASSQVIASYNQPQHF
V gene: TRBV19; D gene: .; J gene: TRBJ2-1; clone size: few; CDR3 DNA: TGTGCCAGTAGTATAGGGCTAGCGCCGGGAGATGAGCAGTTCTTC; CDR3 protein: CASSIGLAPGDEQFF
V gene: TRBV27; D gene: .; J gene: TRBJ1-4; clone size: .; CDR3 DNA: TGTGCCAGCAGTTTAAGTGCGGGACTCAGATCTGAAAAACTGTTTTTT; CDR3 protein: CASSLSAGLRSEKLFF
V gene: TRBV6-1; D gene: TRBD1; J gene: TRBJ1-1; clone size: .; CDR3 DNA: TGTGCCAGCAGTGAATCAGGGGGAGACACTGAAGCTTTCTTT; CDR3 protein: CASSESGGDTEAFF
V gene: TRBV7-3; D gene: .; J gene: TRBJ2-5; clone size: once; CDR3 DNA: TGTGCCAGCAGCTTAGGAGGGAGCAAGGAGACCCAGTACTTC; CDR3 protein: CASSLGGSKETQYF
V gene: TRBV5-6; D gene: .; J gene: TRBJ2-2; clone size: few; CDR3 DNA: TGTGCCAGCAGCTTACCCCTCGGCACCGGGGAGCTGTTTTTT; CDR3 protein: CASSLPLGTGELFF
V gene: TRBV19; D gene: .; J gene: TRBJ1-5; clone size: few; CDR3 DNA: TGTGCCAGTAGTATAGATAGGAGCGTAAATCAGCCCCAGCATTTT; CDR3 protein: CASSIDRSVNQPQHF
V gene: TRBV28; D gene: .; J gene: TRBJ1-1; clone size: .; CDR3 DNA: TGTGCCAGCAGCCCTGGGGACAAGAACACTGAAGCTTTCTTT; CDR3 protein: CASSPGDKNTEAFF
V gene: TRBV6-4; D gene: .; J gene: TRBJ2-6; clone size: .; CDR3 DNA: TGTGCCAGCGCTGCCCCAGGGGCAGGATCCTCTGGGGCCAACGTCCTGACTTTC; CDR3 protein: CASAAPGAGSSGANVLTF
V gene: TRBV27; D gene: TRBD1; J gene: TRBJ1-1; clone size: .; CDR3 DNA: TGTGCCAGCCGACCACAGGGGACAGAAAACACTGAAGCTTTCTTT; CDR3 protein: CASRPQGTENTEAFF
V gene: TRBV2; D gene: .; J gene: TRBJ2-2; clone size: .; CDR3 DNA: TGTGCCAGCAGTGAAGCCAGGGTTGGATACACCGGGGAGCTGTTTTTT; CDR3 protein: CASSEARVGYTGELFF
V gene: TRBV20-1; D gene: TRBD2; J gene: TRBJ2-7; clone size: .; CDR3 DNA: TGCAGTGCTAGTGGGACTAGCGGGGGAAGCGCCTACTTC; CDR3 protein: CSASGTSGGSAYF